Listed below are T cell receptor beta chains from one sample, sequenced in a study of blood T cell repertoires in COVID-19. Assay used: immunoSEQ multiplex PCR; TCRdb lists only in-frame clones, some missing. Here the sample spans fewer than 60,000 clones, around 89% being singletons. Sequenced material: peripheral blood. These receptors were collected from a human donor in a cohort sampled during active COVID-19. Each CDR3 is given with its conserved first and last residue. Fields, in order: J gene, V gene, clone size, CDR3 protein. Not all rows give a size; the values are once, few, many and, for expanded clones, a class.

j_gene: TRBJ1-3; v_gene: TRBV9; abundance: -; CDR3aa: CASSVGVGQGSTIYF
j_gene: TRBJ1-6; v_gene: TRBV6-6; abundance: once; CDR3aa: CASSYSGGVDSPLHF
j_gene: TRBJ2-1; v_gene: TRBV27; abundance: -; CDR3aa: CASSPGAGGPKNEQFF
j_gene: TRBJ2-7; v_gene: TRBV5-6; abundance: -; CDR3aa: CASSGGVLGEQYF
j_gene: TRBJ1-2; v_gene: TRBV12-3/TRBV12-4; abundance: -; CDR3aa: CASSREPNYGYTF
j_gene: TRBJ1-4; v_gene: TRBV5-1; abundance: once; CDR3aa: CASSSQQPTNEKLFF
j_gene: TRBJ2-2; v_gene: TRBV7-9; abundance: -; CDR3aa: CASNRGSGTGELFF
j_gene: TRBJ2-6; v_gene: TRBV19; abundance: -; CDR3aa: CASRNRGLGANVLTF
j_gene: TRBJ1-3; v_gene: TRBV18; abundance: -; CDR3aa: CASSPDSSGNTIYF
j_gene: TRBJ1-2; v_gene: TRBV27; abundance: -; CDR3aa: CASSSINRDGYTF
j_gene: TRBJ1-2; v_gene: TRBV4-1; abundance: -; CDR3aa: CASSQETGGAANYGYTF
j_gene: TRBJ2-7; v_gene: TRBV6-2/TRBV6-3; abundance: -; CDR3aa: CASSYGARRYF
j_gene: TRBJ2-7; v_gene: TRBV7-9; abundance: few; CDR3aa: CASSNGQGRYEQYF
j_gene: TRBJ1-3; v_gene: TRBV7-2; abundance: -; CDR3aa: CASSSPLPGGVSGNTIYF
j_gene: TRBJ2-3; v_gene: TRBV6-6; abundance: -; CDR3aa: CASWTSGGSPDTQYF
j_gene: TRBJ2-2; v_gene: TRBV6-2/TRBV6-3; abundance: -; CDR3aa: CASSLLAGGYTGELFF
j_gene: TRBJ2-7; v_gene: TRBV3-1/TRBV3-2; abundance: -; CDR3aa: CASSQDIRYEQYF
j_gene: TRBJ2-2; v_gene: TRBV7-6; abundance: -; CDR3aa: CASSLFGGQGWTGELFF
j_gene: TRBJ1-1; v_gene: TRBV18; abundance: -; CDR3aa: CASFSLQAPEAFF
j_gene: TRBJ2-3; v_gene: TRBV6-6; abundance: -; CDR3aa: CASSSQFSTDTQYF
j_gene: TRBJ2-3; v_gene: TRBV24-1; abundance: -; CDR3aa: CATSDPGTADTQYF
j_gene: TRBJ1-2; v_gene: TRBV7-9; abundance: few; CDR3aa: CAISLDRLSGYGYTF
j_gene: TRBJ1-4; v_gene: TRBV2; abundance: -; CDR3aa: CASSDDRAGGNEKLFF
j_gene: TRBJ2-7; v_gene: TRBV4-3; abundance: -; CDR3aa: CASSQEPGPYEQYF
j_gene: TRBJ1-2; v_gene: TRBV6-5; abundance: once; CDR3aa: CASYGQGAQNYGYTF
j_gene: TRBJ2-7; v_gene: TRBV5-6; abundance: -; CDR3aa: CASSLRPGGEQYF
j_gene: TRBJ2-7; v_gene: TRBV6-5; abundance: -; CDR3aa: CASSYGPQEQYF
j_gene: TRBJ2-2; v_gene: TRBV12-3/TRBV12-4; abundance: -; CDR3aa: CASNTAGTGELFF
j_gene: TRBJ1-2; v_gene: TRBV12-5; abundance: -; CDR3aa: CASGFPWGQKGGYTF
j_gene: TRBJ1-2; v_gene: TRBV7-2; abundance: -; CDR3aa: CASTIGTDYGYTF
j_gene: TRBJ1-2; v_gene: TRBV5-4; abundance: -; CDR3aa: CASSGDRGTYGYTF
j_gene: TRBJ1-2; v_gene: TRBV7-8; abundance: -; CDR3aa: CASSSGQGGPLNYGYTF
j_gene: TRBJ2-7; v_gene: TRBV7-9; abundance: -; CDR3aa: CASSPWTGVSYEQYF
j_gene: TRBJ2-2; v_gene: TRBV3-1/TRBV3-2; abundance: -; CDR3aa: CASSQELAGPTNTGELFF
j_gene: TRBJ1-6; v_gene: TRBV4-3; abundance: -; CDR3aa: CASSQVMGQNSPLHF
j_gene: TRBJ2-4; v_gene: TRBV5-1; abundance: -; CDR3aa: CASSPQPPGQGVHVAKNIQYF
j_gene: TRBJ2-5; v_gene: TRBV18; abundance: -; CDR3aa: CASSPYLQGIQETQYF
j_gene: TRBJ2-7; v_gene: TRBV19; abundance: -; CDR3aa: CASSIDSATYEQYF
j_gene: TRBJ1-2; v_gene: TRBV6-5; abundance: once; CDR3aa: CASSYLGAGTNYGYTF
j_gene: TRBJ1-4; v_gene: TRBV28; abundance: -; CDR3aa: CASSLGFGGEKLFF
j_gene: TRBJ1-2; v_gene: TRBV7-3; abundance: -; CDR3aa: CASSPGPPGDGYTF